The rows below give T cell receptor beta chains drawn from one sample of a study of blood T cell repertoires in COVID-19. The protocol was immunoSEQ multiplex PCR, while the TCRdb copy is restricted to in-frame clones and leaves out a portion. This sample has about 90,000 clones; 75% to 85% occur once, and the top ten carry 10%. The material sequenced was peripheral blood. The origin of the receptors is a woman aged 65 to 85 with acute or convalescent COVID-19. Both conserved end residues are part of each CDR3. The D gene is left open where the match is weak. Clone size appears in some rows only: once, few, many, or a class for an expanded clone.

abundance	v_gene	d_gene	j_gene	CDR3aa	CDR3nt
.	TRBV5-1	TRBD1	TRBJ2-1	CASSLGTGVLNEQFF	TGCGCCAGCAGCTTGGGGACAGGGGTCCTCAATGAGCAGTTCTTC
.	TRBV11-3	TRBD1	TRBJ1-2	CASSSLPGQGFYGYTF	TGTGCCAGCAGCTCCTTACCGGGACAGGGTTTCTATGGCTACACCTTC
.	TRBV5-5	.	TRBJ2-1	CASSLGLYNEQFF	TGTGCCAGCAGCCTGGGACTCTACAATGAGCAGTTCTTC
.	TRBV6-5	TRBD2	TRBJ2-5	CASSLLAGQETQYF	TGTGCCAGCAGCCTACTAGCGGGGCAAGAGACCCAGTACTTC
.	TRBV6-5	TRBD1	TRBJ1-6	CASSFRTGDNSPLHF	TGTGCCAGCAGTTTTAGGACAGGAGATAATTCACCCCTCCACTTT
.	TRBV11-3	TRBD2	TRBJ2-7	CASSLGEGYEQYF	TGTGCCAGCAGCTTAGGGGAGGGGTACGAGCAGTACTTC
.	TRBV2	TRBD2	TRBJ2-5	CASTLAGAGETQYF	TGTGCCAGCACCTTAGCGGGGGCCGGGGAGACCCAGTACTTC
.	TRBV6-4	.	TRBJ1-6	CASSPTSYRDILFYNSPLHF	TGTGCCAGCAGCCCAACTTCTTACCGGGACATCCTATTTTATAATTCACCCCTCCACTTT
.	TRBV30	TRBD1	TRBJ1-3	CAWSRGQAFGNTIYF	TGTGCCTGGAGCAGGGGGCAGGCCTTTGGAAACACCATATATTTT
once	TRBV28	TRBD2	TRBJ2-3	CASSSDRTSGSYDTQYF	TGTGCCAGCAGTAGCGACCGGACTAGCGGGAGTTATGATACGCAGTATTTT
few	TRBV3-1/TRBV3-2	TRBD2	TRBJ2-5	CASSPGTSGGQYQETQYF	TGTGCCAGCAGCCCCGGGACTAGCGGGGGGCAGTACCAAGAGACCCAGTACTTC
.	TRBV19	.	TRBJ1-2	CASSYRQLNYGYTF	TGTGCCAGTAGTTACAGACAACTTAACTATGGCTACACCTTC
.	TRBV18	.	TRBJ2-2	CASSPLGTNTGELFF	TGTGCCAGCTCACCACTCGGTACGAACACCGGGGAGCTGTTTTTT
.	TRBV6-1	.	TRBJ1-2	CASSEGVVSGAGYGYTF	TGTGCCAGCAGTGAAGGCGTGGTCTCAGGGGCTGGATATGGCTACACCTTC
.	TRBV6-5	.	TRBJ1-1	CASRDFQNTEAFF	TGTGCCAGCCGGGACTTCCAGAACACTGAAGCTTTCTTT
.	TRBV2	TRBD1	TRBJ1-1	CASSLDRGRAEAFF	TGTGCCAGCAGTCTCGACAGGGGGCGAGCTGAAGCTTTCTTT
.	TRBV7-2	.	TRBJ2-2	CASSRDTANTGELFF	TGTGCCAGCAGCCGGGACACCGCGAACACCGGGGAGCTGTTTTTT
.	TRBV12-3/TRBV12-4	.	TRBJ2-7	CASSPDLAYEQYF	TGTGCCAGCAGCCCTGACCTAGCCTACGAGCAGTACTTC
.	TRBV4-2	TRBD1	TRBJ1-5	CASSPGQGREPQHF	TGTGCCAGCAGCCCCGGACAGGGAAGAGAGCCCCAGCATTTT
.	TRBV10-3	TRBD1	TRBJ1-1	CAINGGDSMNTEAFF	TGTGCCATCAATGGCGGGGACAGTATGAACACTGAAGCTTTCTTT
.	TRBV24-1	.	TRBJ1-1	CATSSSNSWTEAFF	TGTGCCACCAGTTCGAGTAACTCTTGGACTGAAGCTTTCTTT
.	TRBV2	.	TRBJ1-2	CASGEGYGYTF	TGTGCCAGCGGGGAGGGCTATGGCTACACCTTC
.	TRBV14	TRBD1	TRBJ2-7	CASRDSGQGPYEQYF	TGTGCCAGCAGAGACTCGGGACAGGGACCCTACGAGCAGTACTTC
.	TRBV29-1	.	TRBJ1-1	CSVEGGGNTEAFF	TGCAGCGTTGAAGGGGGGGGGAACACTGAAGCTTTCTTT
.	TRBV2	.	TRBJ1-5	CASSERRGGNQPQHF	TGTGCCAGCAGTGAACGGAGGGGGGGGAATCAGCCCCAGCATTTT
few	TRBV27	TRBD1	TRBJ2-1	CASSPIDRVRLNEQFF	TGTGCCAGCAGTCCTATCGACAGGGTTAGGCTCAATGAGCAGTTCTTC
.	TRBV28	.	TRBJ1-5	CASRGLSNQPQHF	TGTGCCAGCCGGGGACTTAGCAATCAGCCCCAGCATTTT
.	TRBV28	TRBD1	TRBJ2-2	CASSLGQRNTGELFF	TGTGCCAGCAGTCTGGGACAGAGAAACACCGGGGAGCTGTTTTTT
.	TRBV19	TRBD2	TRBJ2-3	CASSPLAGVLTDTQYF	TGTGCCAGTAGTCCATTAGCGGGGGTCCTCACAGATACGCAGTATTTT
.	TRBV30	TRBD1	TRBJ1-5	CAWGTGGGQPQHF	TGTGCCTGGGGAACAGGGGGCGGTCAGCCCCAGCATTTT
.	TRBV9	.	TRBJ1-2	CASSVSGWGENGYTF	TGTGCCAGCAGCGTTAGCGGCTGGGGGGAAAATGGCTACACCTTC